This passage covers 32 T cell receptor beta chains from one sample sequenced in a study of radiation and T cells in renal cell carcinoma. Time point specified: blood 2 weeks post-SBRT. Treatment here: 15 Gy SBRT to primary tumor, nephrectomy 4 weeks later. Some clones are missing from TCRdb's copy, which holds only in-frame ones; the method was immunoSEQ multiplex PCR. The sample lists 100,000 to 150,000 clones; 81% were seen once. The sample in question was blood, obtained from a patient whose treatment included radiotherapy and nephrectomy. These receptors all stem from a man in his forties or fifties with renal cell carcinoma.

CDR3 sequence: CASRGRTTNEKLFF. The CDR3 bases are TGTGCCAGCAGAGGAAGAACAACTAATGAAAAACTGTTTTTT. The chain combines TRBV2 with TRBJ1-4; D remains ambiguous. Germline values: CDR1 SNHLY, CDR2 FYNNEI. The ends were cut back, 6 bases at V and 0 bases at J, with 8 bases in the middle. This CDR3 is 14 amino acids long.

This clone has a single count. The V call is TRBV2, the J call TRBJ2-7; no clear D. The CDR3 is 13 residues long. Between the trimmed V and J ends, which lost 10 bases and 0 bases, there was a span of 13 bases. Germline loops: CDR1 SNHLY, CDR2 FYNNEI. The DNA for the CDR3 is TGTGCCACTGCTGGAACCTTCTCCTACGAGCAGTACTTC. Its protein is CATAGTFSYEQYF. The full variable domain, completed using reference TRBV2 and TRBJ2-7, is EPEVTQTPSHQVTQMGQEVILRCVPISNHLYFYWYRQILGQKVEFLVSFYNNEISEKSEIFDDQFSVERPDGSNFTLKIRSTKLEDSAMYFCATAGTFSYEQYFGPGTRLTVT.

This chain links TRBV7-2 with TRBJ2-7; no definite D call. Trimming stripped 1 base from V and 5 bases from J, with 15 bases between. In germline, CDR1 is SGHTA, CDR2 FQGNSA. The CDR3 runs to 15 residues. The CDR3 spells CASSLVSDPVHEQYF. The CDR3 DNA reads as TGTGCCAGCAGCTTAGTGTCAGATCCAGTTCACGAGCAGTACTTC.

This chain joins TRBV2 and TRBJ2-7; D tentatively reads TRBD1 or TRBD2 (6 bases each). There are 20 residues in the CDR3. The germline V and J ends were trimmed by 6 bases and 2 bases, with 32 bases remaining between them. Germline V CDR1 and CDR2: SNHLY, FYNNEI. The CDR3 sequence is CASRPALAASTGANTYEQYF. For the CDR3, the DNA is TGTGCCAGCAGACCCGCCCTCGCGGCCTCAACGGGGGCTAACACCTACGAGCAGTACTTC.

J is TRBJ2-6 and V is TRBV9, with D possibly called TRBD1 or TRBD2 (7 bases each). The CDR3 contains 17 residues. CDR1 and CDR2 from the germline V gene are SGDLS and YYNGEE. V was clipped by 4 bases and J by 0 bases, with 14 bases between them. This chain's CDR3 is CASSRGGDSSGANVLTF. CDR3 bases: TGTGCCAGCAGCAGAGGGGGGGACAGCTCTGGGGCCAACGTCCTGACTTTC.

The rearrangement links TRBV6-6 to TRBJ2-7; D not resolved. The CDR3 has 12 residues. Germline V CDR1 and CDR2: MNHNY, SVGAGI (reference sequence). Trimming pared 7 bases from V and 5 bases from J, leaving 12 bases between. Here the CDR3 DNA reads TGTGCCAGCACGACCAGTCTAGACGAGCAGTACTTC. It codes for CASTTSLDEQYF.

The chain is built from TRBV6-1 and TRBJ2-7; 10 nucleotides match TRBD2. Germline-derived CDR1 and CDR2 are MNHNS and SASEGT. The CDR3 length is 14 residues. Here the CDR3 reads CASGRAGSSYEQYF. CDR3 in DNA: TGTGCGAGCGGGAGGGCCGGGAGCTCCTACGAGCAGTACTTC.

In this sample, this clone turned up once. The rearrangement uses TRBV27 and TRBJ1-6; D remains ambiguous. Trimming took 2 bases from V and 7 from J, leaving 12 bases between them. The CDR3 sequence is 15 residues long. The germline V gene encodes CDR1 MNHEY and CDR2 SMNVEV (reference sequence). CDR3 sequence reads: CASSLSRVLNSPLHF. In nucleotides, the CDR3 is TGTGCCAGCAGTTTAAGTCGGGTCCTGAATTCACCCCTCCACTTT.

V and J are TRBV9 and TRBJ2-7; 12 bases line up with TRBD2. This CDR3 has 15 residues. Per the germline V gene, CDR1 is SGDLS and CDR2 is YYNGEE. The V and J ends lost 3 bases and 6 bases, in that order; junction bases with no gene match: 7. CDR3 residues: CASSGGGLAGFEQYF. CDR3 DNA sequence: TGTGCCAGCAGCGGTGGAGGACTAGCGGGATTCGAGCAGTACTTC.

The V call is TRBV7-2, the J call TRBJ1-2; D gene uncertain. The CDR3 spans 13 residues. Trimming removed 1 base at V and 8 bases at J, with 11 bases between. Germline-derived CDR1 and CDR2 are SGHTA and FQGNSA. The chain's CDR3 is CASSLGTVAGYTF. CDR3 bases: TGTGCCAGCAGCTTAGGGACGGTAGCAGGCTACACCTTC.

The V and J genes are TRBV14 and TRBJ2-5; TRBD2 agrees at 7 bases. The CDR3 has 13 amino acids. V was pared by 8 bases and J by 3 bases, with 6 bases of the junction left unmatched. Germline CDR1 reads SGHDN; CDR2 reads FVKESK. CDR3 region: CASGPGGEETQYF. CDR3 DNA sequence: TGTGCCAGCGGCCCGGGGGGAGAAGAGACCCAGTACTTC.

This sequence joins TRBV5-1 and TRBJ2-2, with TRBD2 matching over 14 bases. Germline V gene lookup returns CDR1 SGHRS and CDR2 YFSETQ. This CDR3 region has 18 residues. After removal of 4 bases from V and 3 bases from J, the junction contained 8 bases not matched to a gene. CDR3 in amino acids: CASSLTSGRASYTGELFF. CDR3 bases: TGCGCCAGCAGCCTGACTAGCGGGAGGGCGTCTTACACCGGGGAGCTGTTTTTT.

The chain is built from TRBV5-1 and TRBJ2-7; D unclear. Germline-derived CDR1 and CDR2 are SGHRS and YFSETQ. The V end lost 0 bases, the J end lost 3 bases, and 10 bases lay between the germline ends. CDR3 length equals 14 residues. The CDR3 bases are TGCGCCAGCAGCTTGGCAGAGATAAACTACGAGCAGTACTTC. This translates into CASSLAEINYEQYF.

At least ten counts were recorded for this clone. This chain joins TRBV4-2 and TRBJ2-7; D gene ambiguous. Germline V lookup: CDR1 LGHNA, CDR2 YNFKEQ. Trimming removed 5 bases at V and 4 bases at J, with 9 bases between. The length of the CDR3 is 12 residues. CDR3 nucleotides: TGTGCCAGCAGCGCTAGTGGGTACGAGCAGTACTTC. This encodes CASSASGYEQYF.

This sequence joins TRBV19 and TRBJ2-1, with TRBD1 matching over 10 bases. Per the germline V gene, CDR1 is LNHDA and CDR2 is SQIVND (reference sequence). CDR3 length: 13 residues. V was pared by 9 bases and J by 9 bases, with 8 bases of the junction left unmatched. The CDR3 region is CASAGTGVGEQFF. DNA for the CDR3: TGTGCCAGCGCCGGGACAGGGGTGGGTGAGCAGTTCTTC.

The chain carries TRBV6-6 and TRBJ2-3; maybe TRBD2 (5 bases). The CDR3 covers 12 residues. Trimming removed 5 bases at V and 4 bases at J, with 7 bases between. From germline, CDR1 is MNHNY and CDR2 SVGAGI (reference sequence). CDR3 sequence: CASSPGADTQYF. CDR3 sequence (DNA): TGTGCCAGCAGTCCCGGGGCAGATACGCAGTATTTT.

This chain connects TRBV11-3 to TRBJ2-6; D is uncertain. Looked up from germline, CDR1 is SGHNT and CDR2 is YENEEA. There are 14 residues in the CDR3. V lost 5 bases and J 0 bases, leaving 5 bases between the germline ends. The CDR3 region has the DNA TGTGCCAGCAGCCTCGACTCTGGGGCCAACGTCCTGACTTTC. It encodes CASSLDSGANVLTF.

This chain connects TRBV30 to TRBJ2-7; perhaps TRBD2 as D (6 bases). The length of the CDR3 is 13 residues. Trimming took off 5 bases at V and 4 bases at J, with 15 bases between the two ends. Germline V gene sequence: CDR1 GTSNPN, CDR2 SVGIG (reference sequence). CDR3 nucleotide sequence: TGTGCCTGGGAGGGTCTGGGGGGTTACGAGCAGTACTTC. Its protein is CAWEGLGGYEQYF.

The CDR3 spells CAWSPYPDTSGANVLTF. The CDR3 DNA sequence: TGTGCCTGGAGCCCCTACCCCGATACCTCTGGGGCCAACGTCCTGACTTTC. The rearrangement joins TRBV30 to TRBJ2-6; D unresolved. Trimming cost V 3 bases and J 0 bases, with 15 bases left between them. The CDR3 length is 17 residues. Germline V CDR1 and CDR2: GTSNPN, SVGIG (reference sequence).

This clone has just one count. The rearrangement links TRBV4-3 to TRBJ1-2, with 8 bases that match TRBD1. CDR1 is LGHNA, CDR2 YSLEER, per germline. The J segment lost 9 bases and the V segment lost 2 bases, leaving 5 bases of the junction unmatched. This CDR3 region has 13 residues. The CDR3 loop reads CASSQQGAMSYTF. Here the CDR3 DNA reads TGCGCCAGCAGCCAACAGGGGGCGATGAGCTACACCTTC.

The rearrangement links TRBV6-5 to TRBJ2-1; 7 nucleotides line up with TRBD2. V trimming: 2 bases; J trimming: 5 bases; junction bases outside the gene matches: 3. The germline CDR1 and CDR2 sequences are MNHEY and SVGAGI. CDR3 length equals 14 residues. The CDR3 reads CASSYTSGDNEQFF. In nucleotides, the CDR3 is TGTGCCAGCAGTTACACCAGCGGGGACAATGAGCAGTTCTTC.

The rearrangement joins TRBV4-3 to TRBJ1-3; D gene uncertain. The germline V and J ends were trimmed by 1 base and 7 bases, with 5 bases remaining between them. The germline CDR1 and CDR2 sequences are LGHNA and YSLEER. The length of the CDR3 is 12 residues. CDR3 loop: CASSQVPNTIYF. The CDR3, as DNA: TGCGCCAGCAGCCAAGTCCCCAACACCATATATTTT.

This chain joins TRBV9 and TRBJ2-3; the match to TRBD2 covers 12 bases. In germline, CDR1 is SGDLS, CDR2 YYNGEE. V dropped 3 bases and J dropped 1; count of bases not matched to a gene: 6. CDR3 length equals 17 residues. The DNA of the CDR3 is TGTGCCAGCAGCGCCTCGACTAGCGGGGGACGCACAGATACGCAGTATTTT. It translates to CASSASTSGGRTDTQYF.

J is TRBJ1-2 and V is TRBV5-6; possible D gene TRBD1, 5 bases. This CDR3 has 15 residues. Between the trimmed V and J ends, which lost 2 bases and 4 bases, there was a span of 15 bases. CDR1 SGHDT and CDR2 YYEEEE come from the germline V gene. The DNA for the CDR3 is TGTGCCAGCAGCTTAAGGACAAGCCACCTCTATGGCTACACCTTC. It specifies CASSLRTSHLYGYTF.

The V call is TRBV6-1, the J call TRBJ1-1; no clear D. The V gene's germline CDR1 is MNHNS and CDR2 SASEGT. This CDR3 has 10 residues. V lost 6 bases and J 7 bases, leaving 6 bases between the germline ends. CDR3 sequence reads: CASREYEAFF. The CDR3, as DNA: TGTGCCAGCAGGGAGTATGAAGCTTTCTTT.

This clone appeared a few times. The CDR3 protein is CASSLISLVSEAFF. In nucleotides, the CDR3 is TGTGCCAGCAGCTTGATAAGTCTGGTCAGCGAAGCTTTCTTT. The chain uses TRBV5-6 and TRBJ1-1; D gene unclear. Trimming stripped 1 base from V and 8 bases from J, with 15 bases between. Per germline, CDR1 SGHDT and CDR2 YYEEEE. The CDR3 is made up of 14 amino acids.

This clone came up once. CDR3 DNA sequence: TGTGCCAGCAGGCCACTAGCGGACTCAGATACGCAGTATTTT. Its protein product is CASRPLADSDTQYF. The V call is TRBV27, the J call TRBJ2-3; 8 positions agree with TRBD2. The CDR3 totals 14 residues. The junction had 6 bases not matched to a gene; V was cut back by 6 bases and J by 4 bases. CDR1 and CDR2 (germline): MNHEY, SMNVEV (reference sequence).

J is TRBJ1-6 and V is TRBV5-1; the D gene is possibly TRBD1 (6 bases). Trimming stripped 4 bases from V and 3 bases from J, with 14 bases between. This CDR3 spans 16 amino acids. The germline CDR1 and CDR2 sequences are SGHRS and YFSETQ. CDR3 residues: CASSRQVRGYNSPLHF. Written as DNA, the CDR3 is TGCGCCAGCAGCCGACAGGTCCGGGGCTATAATTCACCCCTCCACTTT.

This chain connects TRBV11-2 to TRBJ2-5, with 11 positions matching TRBD2. The CDR3 loop spans 16 amino acids. The J segment lost 3 bases and the V segment lost 7 bases, leaving 10 bases of the junction unmatched. The germline V gene has CDR1 SGHAT and CDR2 FQNNGV. The CDR3 loop is CASTINPGLAEETQYF. CDR3 bases: TGTGCCAGCACCATAAACCCGGGACTAGCGGAAGAGACCCAGTACTTC.

The V and J genes are TRBV11-2 and TRBJ2-2; 10 nucleotides align to TRBD2. From germline, CDR1 is SGHAT and CDR2 FQNNGV. V trimming: 1 base; J trimming: 1 base; junction bases outside the gene matches: 3. The CDR3 is 17 residues long. This chain's CDR3 is CASSLVWTSGNTGELFF. CDR3 DNA: TGTGCCAGCAGCTTAGTGTGGACTAGCGGGAACACCGGGGAGCTGTTTTTT.

V and J are TRBV5-4 and TRBJ1-1, with 10 positions matching TRBD1. Per the germline V gene, CDR1 is SGHNT and CDR2 is YYREEE (reference sequence). V shed 5 bases, J shed 1 base, and the junction held 2 bases outside the gene matches. The CDR3 totals 14 residues. As DNA, the CDR3 is TGTGCCAGCAGACGGGACAGGGGGAACACTGAAGCTTTCTTT. Protein: CASRRDRGNTEAFF.

V and J are TRBV28 and TRBJ1-2; possibly TRBD1 for D (5 bases). The CDR3 runs to 16 residues. Per germline, CDR1 MDHEN and CDR2 SYDVKM. The V and J ends lost 6 bases and 8 bases respectively, with 25 bases between them. This CDR3 reads CASRLGRAGLSGGYTF. CDR3 sequence (DNA): TGTGCCAGCAGACTTGGCCGGGCGGGCCTTTCAGGGGGCTACACCTTC.